The 18 T cell receptor beta chains reported below all come from one sample, sequenced in a study of blood T cell repertoires in COVID-19 (dated by TCRdb to between 2020 and 2021). Libraries were built with the immunoSEQ multiplex PCR assay. Entries here come from immuneACCESS through TCRdb and include only in-frame sequences with V and J called. Some clones fail to appear in such tables; in the studies checked, an unresolved V gene covers under half of the shortfall, and the cause of the remainder is unknown. The sample yields approximately 250,000 clones; around 87% were counted once. The ten largest clones take up around 5% of the sample. The sample comprised peripheral blood. All receptors derive from a woman in her sixties with COVID-19, enrolled during active disease.

This chain connects TRBV5-1 to TRBJ2-1, with a possible D match to TRBD2 (5 bases). CDR3 length: 14 residues. CDR1 SGHRS and CDR2 YFSETQ come from the germline V gene. V was clipped by 6 bases and J by 1 base, with 11 bases between them. The CDR3 DNA reads TGCGCCAGCAAGTTAGCGCGTTCCTACAATGAGCAGTTCTTC. It codes for CASKLARSYNEQFF.

The V and J genes are TRBV19 and TRBJ1-5; D is unclear. Deletions cut 5 bases from V and 5 bases from J, with 16 bases between. The CDR3 has 15 amino acids. CDR1 LNHDA and CDR2 SQIVND come from the germline V gene (reference sequence). CDR3 region: CASSELDSYHQPQHF. In nucleotides, the CDR3 is TGTGCCAGTAGTGAGTTAGACTCATATCATCAGCCCCAGCATTTT.

This rearrangement joins TRBV7-2 to TRBJ2-7; 11 bases line up with TRBD2. The V gene's germline CDR1 is SGHTA and CDR2 FQGNSA. The CDR3 runs to 15 residues. Losses at the gene ends were 4 bases for V and 4 bases for J; bases not matched to a gene: 6. CDR3 sequence: CASSSRTSGPYEQYF. Written as DNA, the CDR3 is TGTGCCAGCAGCTCACGGACTAGCGGGCCGTACGAGCAGTACTTC.

This clone was counted once. Here the CDR3 DNA reads TGTGCTAGTGGTTTTGGGACAGGGGGCTCTGGAAACACCATATATTTT. Translated, it gives CASGFGTGGSGNTIYF. The chain has TRBV12-5 and TRBJ1-3; 11 bases fit TRBD1. V lost 3 bases, J lost 0 bases, and 1 base stayed unmatched. Looked up from germline, CDR1 is LGHNT and CDR2 is FRNRAP. The CDR3 has 16 residues. The full variable domain, rest sourced from reference TRBV12-5 and TRBJ1-3, is DARVTQTPRHKVTEMGQEVTMRCQPILGHNTVFWYRQTMMQGLELLAYFRNRAPLDDSGMPKDRFSAEMPDATLATLKIQPSEPRDSAVYFCASGFGTGGSGNTIYFGEGSWLTVV.

The rearrangement links TRBV7-8 to TRBJ2-7, with 7 bases aligning to TRBD2. V lost 5 bases to trimming and J lost 3 bases; unmatched junction nucleotides: 13. Germline CDR1 and CDR2: SGHVS and FQNEAQ. The CDR3 spans 16 residues. CDR3 DNA: TGTGCCAGCAGCAATACGAGTGGCGGGAGAATCTACGAGCAGTACTTC. It translates to CASSNTSGGRIYEQYF.

The chain joins TRBV19 to TRBJ2-1; 8 bases fit TRBD2. After removal of 7 bases from V and 4 bases from J, the junction contained 9 bases not matched to a gene. The CDR3 runs 15 residues. Germline V lookup: CDR1 LNHDA, CDR2 SQIVND (reference sequence). CDR3 residues: CASTPGAGDYNEQFF. DNA for the CDR3: TGTGCCAGTACGCCCGGAGCGGGAGATTACAATGAGCAGTTCTTC.

This chain connects TRBV5-6 to TRBJ2-7; 12 nucleotides agree with TRBD2. V lost 0 bases to trimming and J lost 3 bases; unmatched junction nucleotides: 4. Germline V gives CDR1 SGHDT, CDR2 YYEEEE. This CDR3 has 16 amino acids. The DNA for the CDR3 is TGTGCCAGCAGCTTGGGCCCACTAGCGGGAGGCTACGAGCAGTACTTC. Protein product: CASSLGPLAGGYEQYF.

J is TRBJ1-2 and V is TRBV7-3, with D possibly being TRBD1 (6 bases). The CDR3 sequence is 13 residues long. Germline loops: CDR1 SGHTA, CDR2 FQGTGA. V was clipped by 1 base and J by 7 bases, with 10 bases between them. The CDR3 bases are TGTGCCAGCAGCTTAAATAGGGGGACTGGCTACACCTTC. Translating gives CASSLNRGTGYTF.

CDR3: CASSIGQVYFF. CDR3 nucleotides: TGTGCCAGCAGCATTGGACAGGTTTATTTCTTT. The chain joins TRBV7-6 to TRBJ1-1; TRBD1 matches at 7 bases. The junction had 7 bases not matched to a gene; V was cut back by 5 bases and J by 13 bases. The CDR3 spans 11 residues. Germline V gene lookup returns CDR1 SGHVS and CDR2 FNYEAQ. The full variable domain, rest sourced from reference TRBV7-6 and TRBJ1-1, is GAGVSQSPRYKVTKRGQDVALRCDPISGHVSLYWYRQALGQGPEFLTYFNYEAQQDKSGLPNDRFSAERPEGSISTLTIQRTEQRDSAMYRCASSIGQVYFFGQGTRLTVV.

The V and J genes are TRBV4-3 and TRBJ1-2; perhaps TRBD1 as D (5 bases). V lost 0 bases and J 9 bases, leaving 20 bases between the germline ends. Germline V CDR1 and CDR2: LGHNA, YSLEER. The CDR3 has 16 amino acids. CDR3 in DNA: TGCGCCAGCAGCCAAGATTGGGGCCTACCCGGAGGGAGCTACACCTTC. Translating it yields CASSQDWGLPGGSYTF.

The V gene is TRBV30, the J gene TRBJ1-2; no firm D call. Germline CDR1 reads GTSNPN; CDR2 reads SVGIG (reference sequence). This CDR3 comprises 13 residues. Trimming shortened V by 3 bases and J by 2 bases, and 10 bases separated the two germline ends. The CDR3 is CAWRFSENYGYTF. The CDR3 coding sequence is TGTGCCTGGAGGTTCTCCGAGAACTATGGCTACACCTTC.

The J gene is TRBJ1-4, the V gene TRBV28, with unresolved D. Trimming shortened V by 7 bases and J by 8 bases, and 14 bases separated the two germline ends. Germline CDR1 is MDHEN and CDR2 is SYDVKM. CDR3 length equals 13 residues. CDR3 residues: CASTNRPGEKLFF. The CDR3 bases are TGTGCCAGCACCAATCGCCCGGGGGAAAAACTGTTTTTT.

This chain's CDR3 is CASSLVGGGGGDSPLHF. The CDR3 region has the DNA TGTGCCAGCAGCTTAGTCGGGGGAGGTGGCGGCGATTCACCCCTCCACTTT. The chain recombines TRBV7-2 with TRBJ1-6, with D possibly TRBD1 on 5 matching bases. CDR3 length: 17 amino acids. V was clipped by 1 base and J by 8 bases, with 18 bases between them. CDR1 and CDR2 from the germline V gene are SGHTA and FQGNSA. Full variable domain (rest looked up from reference TRBV7-2 and TRBJ1-6): GAGVSQSPSNKVTEKGKDVELRCDPISGHTALYWYRQSLGQGLEFLIYFQGNSAPDKSGLPSDRFSAERTGGSVSTLTIQRTQQEDSAVYLCASSLVGGGGGDSPLHFGNGTRLTVT.

A single count supports this clone. The chain carries TRBV7-2 and TRBJ1-5; maybe TRBD1 (6 bases). V was cut by 4 bases and J by 6 bases, with 10 bases left in between. Germline V gene sequence: CDR1 SGHTA, CDR2 FQGNSA. The CDR3 consists of 13 residues. The chain's CDR3 is CASSSGHLQPQHF. DNA of the CDR3: TGTGCCAGCAGCTCGGGACATCTTCAGCCCCAGCATTTT.

This chain uses TRBV5-6 with TRBJ2-1; tentatively, D is TRBD1 (5 bases). The V end lost 2 bases, the J end lost 4 bases, and 7 bases lay between the germline ends. This CDR3 comprises 13 residues. Germline V CDR1 and CDR2: SGHDT, YYEEEE. The DNA of the CDR3 is TGTGCCAGCAGCTTTCAGGGATACAATGAGCAGTTCTTC. It specifies CASSFQGYNEQFF. The variable domain in full, with the rest retrieved from reference TRBV5-6 and TRBJ2-1, is DAGVTQSPTHLIKTRGQQVTLRCSPKSGHDTVSWYQQALGQGPQFIFQYYEEEERQRGNFPDRFSGHQFPNYSSELNVNALLLGDSALYLCASSFQGYNEQFFGPGTRLTVL.

The gene calls are TRBV6-2 or TRBV6-3 and TRBJ1-3; 7 nucleotides line up with TRBD1. With 6 bases clipped from V and 1 base from J, the junction kept 6 bases outside the gene matches. This CDR3 is built from 15 residues. Germline CDR1 and CDR2: MNHEY and SVGEGT. For the CDR3, the DNA is TGTGCCAGCAGCCGGGGACAGCCTTCTGGAAACACCATATATTTT. Its protein product is CASSRGQPSGNTIYF.

Only a few counts were recorded for this clone. The chain carries TRBV30 and TRBJ1-1; no clear D. This CDR3 is 12 amino acids long. From germline, CDR1 is GTSNPN and CDR2 SVGIG (reference sequence). V gave up 7 bases and J gave up 4 bases, with 13 bases separating them. The CDR3, as DNA: TGTGCCTTGGGCCCCGGGTCCACTGAAGCTTTCTTT. Translated, it gives CALGPGSTEAFF.

The V and J genes are TRBV5-1 and TRBJ2-3; 8 bases agree with TRBD1. The V gene end was trimmed by 3 bases and the J gene end by 2 bases; junction bases not matched to a gene: 5. CDR1 and CDR2 (germline): SGHRS, YFSETQ. The CDR3 sequence is 15 residues long. The DNA for the CDR3 is TGCGCCAGCAGCTCTGGACAGGGCATCACAGATACGCAGTATTTT. The encoded protein is CASSSGQGITDTQYF.